The 12 T cell receptor beta chains given below trace back to one sample, sequenced in a study of CD4 T cells in relation to SARS-CoV-2 and coronaviruses. Unexposed donor CD4+ T cells date from about 2011-2018, before the COVID-19 pandemic. Isolation of CD4+ T cells took place after roughly nine days in culture. The data were produced by immunoSEQ multiplex PCR, yet TCRdb's version contains in-frame clones alone and is incomplete. The repertoire has approximately 25,000 clones, 60% to 85% of them found once; the top ten carry roughly 22%. These receptors' targets are unknown. The sample was CD4+ T cells from PBMCs, cultured in vitro. The receptor source for this set is a human donor in good health.

The chain uses TRBV5-1 and TRBJ2-1, with a possible D match to TRBD1 (6 bases). The CDR3 consists of 12 residues. V was trimmed by 4 bases and J by 7 bases, leaving 9 bases between them. Looked up from germline, CDR1 is SGHRS and CDR2 is YFSETQ. CDR3 protein: CASSIQGNEQFF. In nucleotides, the CDR3 is TGCGCCAGCAGCATACAGGGTAATGAGCAGTTCTTC.

V is TRBV27 and J is TRBJ2-2; 9 bases fit TRBD2. The CDR3 is 16 amino acids. Germline CDR1 MNHEY, CDR2 SMNVEV (reference sequence). V lost 2 bases and J lost 7; bases outside the gene matches: 8. CDR3 bases: TGTGCCAGCAGTTTAGCGGCGGGGGGGCCAATCGGGGAGCTGTTTTTT. Translating gives CASSLAAGGPIGELFF.

V gene TRBV19 combines with J gene TRBJ1-2; D is ambiguous. Germline assignment: CDR1 LNHDA and CDR2 SQIVND (reference sequence). The CDR3 sequence is 15 residues long. The germline V and J ends were trimmed by 3 bases and 4 bases, with 15 bases remaining between them. The CDR3 DNA is TGTGCCAGTAGTATTTTTCGAATGGATGGCTATGGCTACACCTTC. Translated: CASSIFRMDGYGYTF.

This clone was counted a few times. The chain is built from TRBV7-6 and TRBJ2-2; D possibly uses TRBD1 or TRBD2 (5 bases each). CDR1 is SGHVS, CDR2 FNYEAQ, per germline. V was pared by 3 bases and J by 5 bases, with 16 bases between. The CDR3 is 16 amino acids. The CDR3 is CASSFLWGRGTGELFF. CDR3 bases: TGTGCCAGCAGCTTCTTGTGGGGGAGAGGAACCGGGGAGCTGTTTTTT.

This chain uses TRBV7-6 with TRBJ2-1, with 8 bases identical to TRBD2. Trimming at V came to 4 bases and at J to 5 bases, leaving 10 bases not matched to a gene. CDR3 length: 16 residues. CDR1 SGHVS and CDR2 FNYEAQ come from the germline V gene. The CDR3 here is CASSSAGTRAHNEQFF. In DNA, the CDR3 is TGTGCCAGCAGCTCCGCCGGGACTAGGGCCCACAATGAGCAGTTCTTC. Together with reference TRBV7-6 and TRBJ2-1, the CDR3 gives the full variable domain: GAGVSQSPRYKVTKRGQDVALRCDPISGHVSLYWYRQALGQGPEFLTYFNYEAQQDKSGLPNDRFSAERPEGSISTLTIQRTEQRDSAMYRCASSSAGTRAHNEQFFGPGTRLTVL.

The sample holds a few counts of this clone. The chain is built from TRBV6-5 and TRBJ2-7; D is ambiguous. There are 11 residues in the CDR3. Germline lookup yields CDR1 MNHEY and CDR2 SVGAGI. V lost 0 bases and J 6 bases, leaving 3 bases between the germline ends. The CDR3 DNA sequence: TGTGCCAGCAGTTACTCAGGCGAGCAGTACTTC. It encodes CASSYSGEQYF.

V is TRBV7-3 and J is TRBJ2-2, with 8 bases matching TRBD1. CDR3 size: 15 residues. CDR1 and CDR2 (germline): SGHTA, FQGTGA. The V gene end was trimmed by 5 bases and the J gene end by 4 bases; junction bases not matched to a gene: 6. CDR3 sequence: CASSKQGAGTGELFF. For the CDR3, the DNA is TGTGCCAGCAGCAAGCAGGGGGCGGGCACCGGGGAGCTGTTTTTT.

The V call is TRBV6-2 or TRBV6-3, the J call TRBJ1-1; D gene uncertain. The CDR3 length is 13 residues. CDR1 MNHEY and CDR2 SVGEGT come from the germline V gene. With 7 bases removed from V and 3 bases from J, the gap between germline ends came to 12 bases. In DNA form, the CDR3 reads TGTGCCAGCACCCCCCGTCTAGACACTGAAGCTTTCTTT. It encodes CASTPRLDTEAFF.

This chain uses TRBV5-1 with TRBJ2-2; TRBD2 matches 9 bases. The V segment lost 1 base and the J segment 1 base; nucleotides outside the gene matches: 2. Germline V gene lookup returns CDR1 SGHRS and CDR2 YFSETQ. The CDR3 length is 16 residues. The DNA for the CDR3 is TGCGCCAGCAGCTTGCTAGCGGGATTGAACACCGGGGAGCTGTTTTTT. Its translation: CASSLLAGLNTGELFF.

The CDR3 sequence is CASSGENSNQPQHF. Here the CDR3 DNA reads TGTGCCAGTAGTGGAGAGAATAGCAATCAGCCCCAGCATTTT. The chain combines TRBV19 with TRBJ1-5; D call uncertain. Trimming shortened V by 5 bases and J by 0 bases, and 8 bases separated the two germline ends. In germline, CDR1 is LNHDA, CDR2 SQIVND (reference sequence). The CDR3 is made up of 14 amino acids.

The chain joins TRBV5-4 to TRBJ2-3; possible D gene TRBD2, 5 bases. CDR3 length: 17 residues. Germline CDR1 reads SGHNT; CDR2 reads YYREEE (reference sequence). Trimming cost V 0 bases and J 0 bases, with 14 bases left between them. The CDR3 region has the DNA TGTGCCAGCAGCTTGGGTCCCCTAGCCTTGAGCACAGATACGCAGTATTTT. This gives the protein CASSLGPLALSTDTQYF.

The chain couples TRBV7-2 to TRBJ2-7; D is undetermined. Trimming left V 4 bases short and J 2 bases short, with 15 bases between. Germline CDR1 SGHTA, CDR2 FQGNSA. This CDR3 has 15 amino acids. Here the CDR3 DNA reads TGTGCCAGCAGCTCCAGATTTTTTCAAACCTACGAGCAGTACTTC. Its translation: CASSSRFFQTYEQYF.